This TCR beta chain was sequenced for a study of a mutant IDH1 vaccine in newly diagnosed glioma. At the level of the study: Treated individuals were around 60% male and approximately 40% female, averaging about 40 years of age. Previous treatment comprised radiotherapy, temozolomide, or both, mostly both.

The time point: baseline, week 1 (first vaccination visit). As to treatment: pre-vaccination baseline after standard-of-care therapy. The CDR3 has 16 residues. Germline V gene lookup returns CDR1 MDHEN and CDR2 SYDVKM. V gave up 1 base and J gave up 7 bases; unmatched junction bases: 9. Method: immunoSEQ multiplex PCR; TCRdb's copy keeps in-frame clones and lacks some. The sample lists over 75,000 clones; around 80% were seen once. Sequenced here: PBMCs, sampled from a glioma patient treated with radiotherapy, temozolomide or both. V is TRBV28 and J is TRBJ2-1, with 8 bases identical to TRBD2. This sequence was found in a man aged 40-55 years with glioma. Written as DNA, the CDR3 is TGTGCCAGCAGTTTATTCGCGGGAGGCCTTCGGAATGAGCAGTTCTTC. Its translation is CASSLFAGGLRNEQFF.